This entry features one TCR beta chain sequence. Antigen unknown. Some clones are missing from TCRdb's copy, which holds only in-frame ones; the method was immunoSEQ multiplex PCR. The repertoire holds 15,000 to 25,000 clones, with roughly four fifths as singletons. These data are taken from a study of OX40 agonist ivuxolimab in advanced cancers. Study information: Earlier treatment with anti-PD-1, anti-PD-L1 or anti-CTLA-4 was permitted, and 35% to 40% had received some.

Germline-derived CDR1 and CDR2 are SGHRS and YFSETQ. CDR3 length: 14 amino acids. V shed 7 bases, J shed 6 bases, and the junction held 10 bases outside the gene matches. Broader study findings: Both blood CD4+ and CD8+ T cells showed clonal growth by week 6 at 0.1 to 3.0 mg/kg.

This material consisted of CD4+ or CD8+ T cells sorted from blood, taken in a trial of the OX40 agonist ivuxolimab. The chain carries TRBV5-1 and TRBJ2-1; 7 positions agree with TRBD1. The source of this sequence is an adult with an advanced solid tumor such as melanoma, head and neck, liver or kidney cancer. The CDR3 spells CASSGGQEINEQFF. The CDR3 nucleotides read TGCGCCAGCTCTGGTGGACAGGAGATCAATGAGCAGTTCTTC.